The present TCR beta chain was sequenced within a study of shared clonotypes between healthy human individuals. Study as a whole: Samples came from two female and a few male donors aged 18 to 49. Study-level points and caveats: Relative to clonotypes present in all four donors, those not shared had lower generation probabilities. Few donors restricted represented genetic and exposure-history diversity.

Germline V gene lookup returns CDR1 SGDLS and CDR2 YYNGEE. This CDR3 is built from 14 residues. Between the trimmed V and J ends, which lost 2 bases and 1 base, there was a span of 4 bases. Remarks on this clone: No antigen is known for it.

Here immunoSEQ multiplex PCR was the method, and the copy in TCRdb shows in-frame clones only, minus some. The table records millions of clones, about 92% of them present only once. CD45RO-negative CD8 cells positively selected for CCR7 made up the naive population, which excluded terminally differentiated effector memory CD45RA+ cells. The sequenced sample was naive CD8+ T cells from PBMCs. The chain is built from TRBV9 and TRBJ2-6, with no clear D. The sequence was obtained from a man between 18 and 29 years old in good health. Some clones in this sample may be carry-over from other donors' samples. The CDR3 region has the DNA TGTGCCAGCAGCGTCCATTCTGGGGCCAACGTCCTGACTTTC. Protein sequence: CASSVHSGANVLTF. The whole variable domain, remainder taken from reference TRBV9 and TRBJ2-6, is DSGVTQTPKHLITATGQRVTLRCSPRSGDLSVYWYQQSLDQGLQFLIQYYNGEERAKGNILERFSAQQFPDLHSELNLSSLELGDSALYFCASSVHSGANVLTFGAGSRLTVL.